This TCR beta chain was sequenced for a study of human thymus T cells. Resections that were taken during corrective heart surgery supplied the thymus tissue. The germline gives CDR1 SSHAT, CDR2 FNYEAQ (reference sequence). V was trimmed by 5 bases and J by 0 bases, leaving 8 bases between them. The CDR3 extends over 13 amino acids. TCRdb keeps only in-frame clones here, not all; method: immunoSEQ multiplex PCR. Among some 130,000 clones listed, about 94% were seen once. Sequences were obtained from thymus tissue. The rearrangement links TRBV7-7 to TRBJ2-7, with D unresolved. This receptor was taken from a boy younger than two with a congenital heart defect but otherwise immunologically healthy. This CDR3 reads CASSERFSYEQYF. The CDR3 region has the DNA TGTGCCAGCAGCGAGCGTTTCTCCTACGAGCAGTACTTC.